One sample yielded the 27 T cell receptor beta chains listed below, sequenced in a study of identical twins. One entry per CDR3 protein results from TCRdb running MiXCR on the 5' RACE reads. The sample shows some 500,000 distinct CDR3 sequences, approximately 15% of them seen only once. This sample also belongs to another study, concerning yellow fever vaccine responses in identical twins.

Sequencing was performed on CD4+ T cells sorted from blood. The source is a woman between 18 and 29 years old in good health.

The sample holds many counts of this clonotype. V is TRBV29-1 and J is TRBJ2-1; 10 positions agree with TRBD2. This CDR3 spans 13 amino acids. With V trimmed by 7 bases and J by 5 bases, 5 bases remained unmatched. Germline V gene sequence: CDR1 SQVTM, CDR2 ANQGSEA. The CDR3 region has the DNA TGCAGCGCTCGGACTAGCGGCAACAATGAGCAGTTCTTC. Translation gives CSARTSGNNEQFF.

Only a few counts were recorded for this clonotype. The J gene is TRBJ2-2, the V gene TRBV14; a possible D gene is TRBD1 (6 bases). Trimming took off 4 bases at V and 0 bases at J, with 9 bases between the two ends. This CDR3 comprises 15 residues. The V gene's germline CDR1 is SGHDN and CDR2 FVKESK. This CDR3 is CASSRRDTNTGELFF. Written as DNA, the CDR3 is TGTGCCAGCAGCCGCCGGGACACGAACACCGGGGAGCTGTTTTTT.

The CDR3 spells CASRSRTGEAFF. CDR3 nucleotide sequence: TGTGCCAGCAGATCTCGGACAGGTGAAGCTTTCTTT. This chain joins TRBV28 and TRBJ1-1; TRBD1 agrees at 7 bases. The ends lost 6 bases at V and 7 bases at J; junction bases unmatched: 5. Germline V gene sequence: CDR1 MDHEN, CDR2 SYDVKM. This CDR3 spans 12 amino acids.

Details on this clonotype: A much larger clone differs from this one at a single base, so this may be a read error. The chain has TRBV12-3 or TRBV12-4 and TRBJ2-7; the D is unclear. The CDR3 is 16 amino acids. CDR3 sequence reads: CATTPRPGERGYKQYF. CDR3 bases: TGTGCCACCACGCCTCGCCCCGGAGAGAGAGGCTACAAGCAGTACTTC.

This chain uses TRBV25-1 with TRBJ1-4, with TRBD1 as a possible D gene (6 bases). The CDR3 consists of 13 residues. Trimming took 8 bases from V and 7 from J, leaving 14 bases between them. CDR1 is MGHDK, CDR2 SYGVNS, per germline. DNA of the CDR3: TGTGCCAGCCTACAGGGATTGGGTGAAAAACTGTTTTTT. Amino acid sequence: CASLQGLGEKLFF.

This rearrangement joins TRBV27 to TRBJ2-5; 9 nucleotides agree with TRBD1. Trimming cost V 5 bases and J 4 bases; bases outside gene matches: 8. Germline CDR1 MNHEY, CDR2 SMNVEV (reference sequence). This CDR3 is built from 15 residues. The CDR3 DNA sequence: TGTGCCAGCAGTGGGACAGGGCTTTGGGGAGAGACCCAGTACTTC. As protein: CASSGTGLWGETQYF.

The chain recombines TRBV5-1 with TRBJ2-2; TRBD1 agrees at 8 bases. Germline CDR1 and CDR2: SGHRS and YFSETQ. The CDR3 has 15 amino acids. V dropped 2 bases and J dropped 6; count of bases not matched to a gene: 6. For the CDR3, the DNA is TGCGCCAGCAGCTTTCAGGGGGCATTTTCCGGGGAGCTGTTTTTT. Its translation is CASSFQGAFSGELFF. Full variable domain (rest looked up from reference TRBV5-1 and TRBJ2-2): KAGVTQTPRYLIKTRGQQVTLSCSPISGHRSVSWYQQTPGQGLQFLFEYFSETQRNKGNFPGRFSGRQFSNSRSEMNVSTLELGDSALYLCASSFQGAFSGELFFGEGSRLTVL.

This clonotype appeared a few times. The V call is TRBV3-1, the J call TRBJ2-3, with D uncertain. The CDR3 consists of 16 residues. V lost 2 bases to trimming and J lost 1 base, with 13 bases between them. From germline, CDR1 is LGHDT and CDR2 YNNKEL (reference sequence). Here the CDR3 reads CASSQPLGVRTDTQYF. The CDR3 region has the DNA TGTGCCAGCAGCCAACCCCTAGGAGTTCGCACAGATACGCAGTATTTT.

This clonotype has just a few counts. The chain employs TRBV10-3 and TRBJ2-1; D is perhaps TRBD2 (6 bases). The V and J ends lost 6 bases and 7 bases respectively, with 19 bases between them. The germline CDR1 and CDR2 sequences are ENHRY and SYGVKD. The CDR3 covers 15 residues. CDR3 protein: CAIRPGGRVGNEQFF. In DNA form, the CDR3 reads TGTGCCATCAGGCCCGGGGGACGGGTCGGGAATGAGCAGTTCTTC.

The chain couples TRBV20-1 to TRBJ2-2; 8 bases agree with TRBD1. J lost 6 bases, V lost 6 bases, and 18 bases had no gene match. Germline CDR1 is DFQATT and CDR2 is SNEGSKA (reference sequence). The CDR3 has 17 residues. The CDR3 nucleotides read TGCAGTGCCCGAACCCAACCAACCAGGGGGCTCCCCGGGGAGCTGTTTTTT. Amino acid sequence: CSARTQPTRGLPGELFF.

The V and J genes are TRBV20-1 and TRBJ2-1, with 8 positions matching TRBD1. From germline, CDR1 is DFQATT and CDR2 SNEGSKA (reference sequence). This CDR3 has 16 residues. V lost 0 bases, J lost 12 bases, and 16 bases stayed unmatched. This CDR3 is CSARDSRSGTGLRQFF. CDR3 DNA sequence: TGCAGTGCTAGAGATTCCCGGTCGGGGACAGGACTAAGGCAGTTCTTC.

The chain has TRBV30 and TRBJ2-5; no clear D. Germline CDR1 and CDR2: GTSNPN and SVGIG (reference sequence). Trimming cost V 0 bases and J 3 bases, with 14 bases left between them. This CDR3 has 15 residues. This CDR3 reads CAWSVRGSTKETQYF. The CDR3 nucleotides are TGTGCCTGGAGTGTTCGAGGATCGACAAAAGAGACCCAGTACTTC.

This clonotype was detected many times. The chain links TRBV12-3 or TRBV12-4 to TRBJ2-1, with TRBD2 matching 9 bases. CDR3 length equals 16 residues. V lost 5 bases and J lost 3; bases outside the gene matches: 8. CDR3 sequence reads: CASSPLGGRVYNEQFF. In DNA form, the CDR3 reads TGTGCCAGCAGTCCCTTGGGCGGGAGGGTCTACAATGAGCAGTTCTTC.

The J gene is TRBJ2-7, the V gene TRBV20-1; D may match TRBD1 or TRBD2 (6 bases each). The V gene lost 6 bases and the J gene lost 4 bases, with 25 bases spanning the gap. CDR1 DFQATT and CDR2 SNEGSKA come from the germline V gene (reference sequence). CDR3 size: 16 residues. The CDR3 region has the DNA TGCAGTGCACCCAGGGGACTCACTCTCACCCCATACGAGCAGTACTTC. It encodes CSAPRGLTLTPYEQYF.

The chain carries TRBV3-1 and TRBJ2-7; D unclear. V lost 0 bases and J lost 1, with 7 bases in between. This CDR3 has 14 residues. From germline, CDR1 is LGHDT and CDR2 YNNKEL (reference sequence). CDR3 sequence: CASSQDFVSYEQYF. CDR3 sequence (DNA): TGTGCCAGCAGCCAAGATTTCGTATCCTACGAGCAGTACTTC.

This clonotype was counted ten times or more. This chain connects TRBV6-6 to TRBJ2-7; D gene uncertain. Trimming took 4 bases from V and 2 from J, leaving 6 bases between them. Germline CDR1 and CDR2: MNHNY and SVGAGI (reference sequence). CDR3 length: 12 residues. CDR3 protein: CASSLTPYEQYF. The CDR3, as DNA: TGTGCCAGCAGTTTAACCCCCTACGAGCAGTACTTC.

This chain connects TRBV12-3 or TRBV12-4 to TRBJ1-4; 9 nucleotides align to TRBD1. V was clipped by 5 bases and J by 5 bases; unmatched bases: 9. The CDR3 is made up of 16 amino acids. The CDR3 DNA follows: TGTGCCAGCAGTATCGACGCCGGGACAGGGAATGAAAAACTGTTTTTT. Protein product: CASSIDAGTGNEKLFF.

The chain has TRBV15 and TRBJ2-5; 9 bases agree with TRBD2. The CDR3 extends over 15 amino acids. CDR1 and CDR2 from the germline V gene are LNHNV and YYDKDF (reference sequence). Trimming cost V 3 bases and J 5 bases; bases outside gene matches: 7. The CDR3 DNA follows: TGTGCCACCAGCAGGGACCCGGCGGGGGGGGAGACCCAGTACTTC. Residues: CATSRDPAGGETQYF.

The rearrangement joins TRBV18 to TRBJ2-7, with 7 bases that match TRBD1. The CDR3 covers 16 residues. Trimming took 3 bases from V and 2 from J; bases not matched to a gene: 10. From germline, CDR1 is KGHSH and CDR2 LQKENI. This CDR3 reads CASSPELTGRAYEQYF. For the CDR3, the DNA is TGTGCCAGCTCACCCGAATTGACAGGGCGGGCCTACGAGCAGTACTTC.

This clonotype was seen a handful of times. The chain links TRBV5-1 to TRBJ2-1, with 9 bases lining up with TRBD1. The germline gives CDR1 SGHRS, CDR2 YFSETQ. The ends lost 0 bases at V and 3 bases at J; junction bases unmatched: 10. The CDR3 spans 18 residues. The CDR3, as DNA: TGCGCCAGCAGCTTGGATCCTAGGACAGGGGCCCTCTACAATGAGCAGTTCTTC. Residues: CASSLDPRTGALYNEQFF.

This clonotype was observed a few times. The DNA for the CDR3 is TGCAGAGGTTATCTAGCGGGAGTCAATGAGCAGTTCTTC. Protein sequence: CRGYLAGVNEQFF. V gene TRBV20-1 combines with J gene TRBJ2-1; 10 bases line up with TRBD2. CDR3 length: 13 amino acids. CDR1 and CDR2 (germline): DFQATT, SNEGSKA (reference sequence).

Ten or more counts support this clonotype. CDR3 amino acids: CASSLEGNTQYF. CDR3 coding DNA: TGTGCCAGCAGCTTAGAAGGGAATACGCAGTATTTT. The rearrangement joins TRBV11-2 to TRBJ2-3, with D uncertain. V lost 0 bases, J lost 7 bases, and 5 bases lay in between. The CDR3 runs to 12 residues. CDR1 and CDR2 from the germline V gene are SGHAT and FQNNGV.

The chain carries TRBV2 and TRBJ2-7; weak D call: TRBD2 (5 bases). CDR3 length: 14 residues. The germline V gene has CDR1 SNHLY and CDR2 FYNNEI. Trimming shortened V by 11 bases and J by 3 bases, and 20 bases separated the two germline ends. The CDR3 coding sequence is TGTGCCGTAACCGGAGGTCCTAGCATCTACGAGCAGTACTTC. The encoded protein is CAVTGGPSIYEQYF.

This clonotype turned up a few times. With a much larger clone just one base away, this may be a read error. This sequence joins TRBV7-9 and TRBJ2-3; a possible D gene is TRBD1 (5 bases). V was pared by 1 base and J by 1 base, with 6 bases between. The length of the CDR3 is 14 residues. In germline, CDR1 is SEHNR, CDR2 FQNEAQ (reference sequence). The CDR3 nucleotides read TGTGCCAGCAGCTTAGTGGGGCGCACAGATACGCAGTATTTT. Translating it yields CASSLVGRTDTQYF.

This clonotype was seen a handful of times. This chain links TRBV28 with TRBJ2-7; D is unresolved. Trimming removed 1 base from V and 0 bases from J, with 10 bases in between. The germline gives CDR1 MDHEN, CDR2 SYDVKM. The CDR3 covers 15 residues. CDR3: CASSLYRLSSYEQYF. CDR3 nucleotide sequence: TGTGCCAGCAGTTTATATCGCCTTAGCTCCTACGAGCAGTACTTC.

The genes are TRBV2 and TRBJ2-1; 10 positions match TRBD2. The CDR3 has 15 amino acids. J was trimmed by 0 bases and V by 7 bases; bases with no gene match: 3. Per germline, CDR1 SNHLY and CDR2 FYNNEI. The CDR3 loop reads CASKTSGPSYNEQFF. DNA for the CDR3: TGTGCCAGCAAGACTAGCGGGCCCTCCTACAATGAGCAGTTCTTC.

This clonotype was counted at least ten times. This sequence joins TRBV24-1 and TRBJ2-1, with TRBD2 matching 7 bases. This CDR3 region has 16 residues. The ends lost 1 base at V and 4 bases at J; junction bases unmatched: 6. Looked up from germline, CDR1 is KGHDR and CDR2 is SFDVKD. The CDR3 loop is CATSDFGGSLYNEQFF. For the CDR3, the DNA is TGTGCCACCAGTGATTTCGGCGGGAGTTTGTACAATGAGCAGTTCTTC.